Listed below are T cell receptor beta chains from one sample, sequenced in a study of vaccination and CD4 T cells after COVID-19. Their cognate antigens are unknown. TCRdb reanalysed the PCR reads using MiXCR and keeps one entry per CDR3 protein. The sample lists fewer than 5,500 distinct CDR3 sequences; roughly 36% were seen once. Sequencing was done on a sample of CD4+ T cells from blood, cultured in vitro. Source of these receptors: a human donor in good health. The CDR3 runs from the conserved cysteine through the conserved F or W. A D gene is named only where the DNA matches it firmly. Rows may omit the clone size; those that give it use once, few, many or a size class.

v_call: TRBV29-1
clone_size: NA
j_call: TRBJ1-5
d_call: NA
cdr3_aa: CSVEEGANQPQHF
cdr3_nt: TGCAGCGTTGAGGAAGGGGCCAATCAGCCCCAGCATTTT

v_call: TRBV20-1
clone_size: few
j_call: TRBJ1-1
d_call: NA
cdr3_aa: CSARDKSEAFF
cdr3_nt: TGCAGTGCTAGAGATAAATCTGAAGCTTTCTTT

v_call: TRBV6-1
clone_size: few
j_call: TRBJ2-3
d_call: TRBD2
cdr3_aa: CASRGMTSGGTDTQYF
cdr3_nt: TGTGCCAGCAGAGGAATGACTAGCGGGGGCACAGATACGCAGTATTTT

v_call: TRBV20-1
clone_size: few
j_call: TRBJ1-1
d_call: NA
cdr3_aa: CSARAFWGTEAFF
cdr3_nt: TGCAGTGCTAGAGCCTTTTGGGGGACTGAAGCTTTCTTT

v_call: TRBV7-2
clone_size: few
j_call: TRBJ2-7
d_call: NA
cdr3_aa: CASSVIYYEQYF
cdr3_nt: TGTGCCAGCAGCGTCATTTACTACGAGCAGTACTTC

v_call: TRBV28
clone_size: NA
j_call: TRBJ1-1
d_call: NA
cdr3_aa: CASSFGYQGPAFF
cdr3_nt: TGTGCCAGCAGTTTCGGTTACCAGGGACCAGCTTTCTTT

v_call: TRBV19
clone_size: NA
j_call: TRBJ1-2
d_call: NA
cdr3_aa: CASSTRTARGYTF
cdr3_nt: TGTGCCAGTAGTACTCGGACAGCCAGGGGCTACACCTTC

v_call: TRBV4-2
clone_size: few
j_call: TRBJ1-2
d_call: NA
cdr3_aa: CASSPEGRANYGYTF
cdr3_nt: TGTGCCAGCAGCCCAGAGGGGAGGGCTAACTATGGCTACACCTTC

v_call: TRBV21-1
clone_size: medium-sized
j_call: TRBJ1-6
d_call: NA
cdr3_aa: CASSKAGGSPLHF
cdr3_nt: TGTGCCAGCAGCAAAGCTGGGGGTTCACCCCTCCACTTT

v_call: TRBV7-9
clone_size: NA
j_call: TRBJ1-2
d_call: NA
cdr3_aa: CASSRIGQPNPLSGYTF
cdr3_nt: TGTGCCAGCAGCCGAATCGGACAGCCTAACCCTTTGAGTGGCTACACCTTC

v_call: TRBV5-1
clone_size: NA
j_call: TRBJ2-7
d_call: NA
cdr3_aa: CASSSGTPYEQYF
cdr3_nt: TGCGCCAGCAGCTCCGGGACACCGTACGAGCAGTACTTC

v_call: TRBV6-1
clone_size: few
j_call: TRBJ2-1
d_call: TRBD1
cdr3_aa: CASSRDSRKQFF
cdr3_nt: TGTGCCAGCAGCCGGGACAGTCGCAAGCAGTTCTTC

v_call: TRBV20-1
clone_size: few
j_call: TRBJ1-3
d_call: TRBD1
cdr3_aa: CSAREAQGSGNTIYF
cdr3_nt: TGCAGTGCTAGAGAAGCACAGGGGAGTGGAAACACCATATATTTT

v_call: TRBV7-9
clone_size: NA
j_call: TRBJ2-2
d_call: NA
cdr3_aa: CASSLGGSGELFF
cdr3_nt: TGTGCCAGCAGCTTAGGCGGGTCCGGGGAGCTGTTTTTT

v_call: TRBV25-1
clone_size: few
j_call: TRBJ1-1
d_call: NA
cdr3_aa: CASSENLIGDTEAFF
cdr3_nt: TGTGCCAGCAGTGAAAACCTGATAGGGGACACTGAAGCTTTCTTT

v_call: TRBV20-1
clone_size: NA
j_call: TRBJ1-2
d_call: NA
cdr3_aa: CSARIPGQWGYTF
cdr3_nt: TGCAGTGCTAGAATTCCGGGACAATGGGGCTACACCTTC

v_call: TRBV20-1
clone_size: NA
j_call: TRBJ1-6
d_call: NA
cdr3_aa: CSAAGQFNSPLHF
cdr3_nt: TGCAGTGCGGCAGGACAGTTTAATTCACCCCTCCACTTT

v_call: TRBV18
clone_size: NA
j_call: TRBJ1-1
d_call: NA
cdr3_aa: CASRGGMNTEAFF
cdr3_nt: TGTGCCAGCCGCGGGGGGATGAACACTGAAGCTTTCTTT

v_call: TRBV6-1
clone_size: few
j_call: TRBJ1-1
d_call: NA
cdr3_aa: CASPVWGGLGAFF
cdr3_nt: TGTGCCAGCCCGGTCTGGGGGGGACTAGGAGCTTTCTTT

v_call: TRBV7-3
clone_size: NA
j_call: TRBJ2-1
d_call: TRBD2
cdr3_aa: CASSLLGGGTYNEQFF
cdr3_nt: TGTGCCAGCAGCTTACTCGGCGGGGGTACCTACAATGAGCAGTTCTTC

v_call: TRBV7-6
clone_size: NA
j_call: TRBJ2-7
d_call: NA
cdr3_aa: CASSFAVGGTYEQYF
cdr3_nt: TGTGCCAGCAGCTTTGCTGTGGGGGGAACCTACGAGCAGTACTTC

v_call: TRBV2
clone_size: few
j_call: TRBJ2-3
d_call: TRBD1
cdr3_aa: CASSEPGQSTDTQYF
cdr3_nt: TGTGCCAGCAGTGAACCGGGACAGTCCACAGATACGCAGTATTTT

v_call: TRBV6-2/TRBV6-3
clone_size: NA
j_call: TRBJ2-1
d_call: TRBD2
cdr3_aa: CASSRGLVADNEQFF
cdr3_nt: TGTGCCAGCAGCCGCGGACTAGTTGCGGACAATGAGCAGTTCTTC

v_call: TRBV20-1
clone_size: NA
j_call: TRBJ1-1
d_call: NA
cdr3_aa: CSARQMNTEAFF
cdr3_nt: TGCAGTGCTAGACAAATGAACACTGAAGCTTTCTTT

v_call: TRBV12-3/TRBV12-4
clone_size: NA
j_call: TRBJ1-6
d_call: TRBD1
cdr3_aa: CASSPGTGFRNSPLHF
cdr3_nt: TGTGCCAGCAGTCCAGGGACAGGGTTTAGGAATTCACCCCTCCACTTT

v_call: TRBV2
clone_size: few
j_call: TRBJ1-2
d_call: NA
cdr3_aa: CASSEETARGYTF
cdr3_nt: TGTGCCAGCAGTGAAGAGACGGCGAGGGGCTACACCTTC

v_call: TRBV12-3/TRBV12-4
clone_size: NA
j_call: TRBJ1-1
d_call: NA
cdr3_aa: CASSYLNTEAFF
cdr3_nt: TGTGCCAGCAGTTACCTGAACACTGAAGCTTTCTTT

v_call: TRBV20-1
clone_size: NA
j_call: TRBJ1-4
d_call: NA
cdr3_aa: CSARNRAGGEKLFF
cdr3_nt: TGCAGTGCTAGGAACAGGGCGGGTGGTGAAAAACTGTTTTTT

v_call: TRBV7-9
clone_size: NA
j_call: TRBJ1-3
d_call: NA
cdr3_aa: CASSLVAGTLSGNTIYF
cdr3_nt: TGTGCCAGCAGCCTGGTGGCCGGGACACTCTCTGGAAACACCATATATTTT

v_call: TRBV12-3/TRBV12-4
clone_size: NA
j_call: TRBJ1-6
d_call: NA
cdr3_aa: CASTHRGGYSPLHF
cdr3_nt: TGTGCCAGCACCCATAGGGGAGGGTATTCACCCCTCCACTTT

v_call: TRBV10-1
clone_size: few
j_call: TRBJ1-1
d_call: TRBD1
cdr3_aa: CARCRDRGNTEAFF
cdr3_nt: TGCGCCAGGTGTCGGGACAGGGGAAACACTGAAGCTTTCTTT

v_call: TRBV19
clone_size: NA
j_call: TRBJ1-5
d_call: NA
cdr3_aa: CASSIDQTAQSVSQPQHF
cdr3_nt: TGTGCCAGTAGTATAGATCAAACGGCCCAGTCGGTCTCTCAGCCCCAGCATTTT

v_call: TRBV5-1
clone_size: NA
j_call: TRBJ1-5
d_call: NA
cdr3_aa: CASSPEDSNQPQHF
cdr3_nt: TGCGCCAGCAGCCCAGAGGATAGCAATCAGCCCCAGCATTTT

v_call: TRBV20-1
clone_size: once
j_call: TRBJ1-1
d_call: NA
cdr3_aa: CSAKIQGTRTEAFF
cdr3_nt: TGCAGTGCTAAAATTCAGGGGACTAGAACTGAAGCTTTCTTT

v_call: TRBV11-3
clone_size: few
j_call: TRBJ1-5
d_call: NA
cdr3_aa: CASSLVRDHSNQPQHF
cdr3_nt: TGTGCCAGCAGCTTAGTCCGGGACCATAGCAATCAGCCCCAGCATTTT

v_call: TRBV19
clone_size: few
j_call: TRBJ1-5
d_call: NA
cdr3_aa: CASSRRLTDSNQPQHF
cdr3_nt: TGTGCCAGTAGTAGGCGCCTTACGGATAGCAATCAGCCCCAGCATTTT

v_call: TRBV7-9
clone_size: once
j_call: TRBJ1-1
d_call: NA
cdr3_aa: CASSFSKRMNTEAFF
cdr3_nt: TGTGCCAGCAGCTTTTCGAAAAGAATGAACACTGAAGCTTTCTTT

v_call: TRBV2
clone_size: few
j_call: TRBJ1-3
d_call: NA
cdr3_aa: CASSDLGKTGNTIYF
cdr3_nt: TGTGCCAGCAGTGACCTAGGGAAGACTGGAAACACCATATATTTT

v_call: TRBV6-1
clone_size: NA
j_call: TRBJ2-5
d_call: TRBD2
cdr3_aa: CASRTSGQETQYF
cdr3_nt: TGTGCCAGCAGGACTAGCGGCCAAGAGACCCAGTACTTC

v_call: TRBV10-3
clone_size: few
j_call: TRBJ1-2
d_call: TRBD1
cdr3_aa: CAISDYRGVGYTF
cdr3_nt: TGTGCCATCAGCGATTACAGGGGAGTCGGCTACACCTTC

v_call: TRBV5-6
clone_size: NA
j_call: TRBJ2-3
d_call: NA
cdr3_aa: CASSLKPDTQYF
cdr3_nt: TGTGCCAGCAGCTTGAAGCCAGATACGCAGTATTTT

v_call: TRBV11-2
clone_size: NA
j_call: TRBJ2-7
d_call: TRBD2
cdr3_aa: CASSLDPLRGVDEQYF
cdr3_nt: TGTGCCAGCAGCTTAGACCCGCTGCGGGGGGTGGACGAGCAGTACTTC

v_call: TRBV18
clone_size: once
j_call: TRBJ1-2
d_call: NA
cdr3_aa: CASSPTQGEGYGYTF
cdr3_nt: TGTGCCAGCTCACCAACACAGGGTGAGGGCTATGGCTACACCTTC

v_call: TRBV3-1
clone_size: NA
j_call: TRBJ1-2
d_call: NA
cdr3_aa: CASSRGRGGYTF
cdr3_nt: TGTGCCAGCAGCCGTGGGAGAGGAGGCTACACCTTC

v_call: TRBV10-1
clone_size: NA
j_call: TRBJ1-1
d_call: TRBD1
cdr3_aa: CASSPDRDNTEAFF
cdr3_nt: TGCGCCAGCAGTCCGGACAGGGACAACACTGAAGCTTTCTTT

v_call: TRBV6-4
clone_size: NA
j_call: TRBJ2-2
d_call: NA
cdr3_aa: CASSDGDTGELFF
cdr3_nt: TGTGCCAGCAGTGACGGGGACACCGGGGAGCTGTTTTTT

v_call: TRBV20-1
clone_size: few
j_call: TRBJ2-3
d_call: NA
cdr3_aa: CSARALRTDTQYF
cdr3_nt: TGCAGTGCTAGAGCCCTTCGAACAGATACGCAGTATTTT

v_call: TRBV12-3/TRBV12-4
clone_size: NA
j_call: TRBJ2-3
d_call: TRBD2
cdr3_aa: CASSARPPSGGYTDTQYF
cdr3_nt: TGTGCCAGCAGTGCCCGGCCTCCTAGCGGGGGGTACACAGATACGCAGTATTTT

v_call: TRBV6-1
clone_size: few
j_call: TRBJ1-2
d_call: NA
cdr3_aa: CASSRAPSRANYGYTF
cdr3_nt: TGTGCCAGCAGTCGAGCCCCCAGCCGAGCTAACTATGGCTACACCTTC

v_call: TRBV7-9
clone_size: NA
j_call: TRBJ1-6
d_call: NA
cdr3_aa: CASSLNAEYNSPLHF
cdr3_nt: TGTGCCAGCAGCTTAAACGCCGAGTATAATTCACCCCTCCACTTT